The 30 T cell receptor beta chains listed next were all sequenced from one sample in a study of blood T cell repertoires in COVID-19. Produced via immunoSEQ multiplex PCR; TCRdb's table is partial and in-frame only. The sample shows around 260,000 clones, about four fifths of them seen only once. The sample comprised peripheral blood. These TCRs come from a woman between 45 and 60 years old who had recovered from COVID-19.

This chain connects TRBV29-1 to TRBJ1-1; 7 bases map to TRBD1. Germline CDR1 SQVTM, CDR2 ANQGSEA. The CDR3 has 14 residues. With V trimmed by 6 bases and J by 4 bases, 11 bases remained unmatched. The CDR3 sequence: CSVERQGSTTEAFF. In DNA, the CDR3 is TGCAGCGTAGAGCGACAGGGTTCGACCACTGAAGCTTTCTTT.

This chain joins TRBV28 and TRBJ2-1; tentative D call: TRBD2 (6 bases). This CDR3 contains 17 residues. Trimming pared 6 bases from V and 0 bases from J, leaving 18 bases between. Per the germline V gene, CDR1 is MDHEN and CDR2 is SYDVKM. The CDR3: CASRTSKVASSYNEQFF. The CDR3 DNA reads as TGTGCCAGCAGGACTAGTAAGGTAGCGAGCTCCTACAATGAGCAGTTCTTC.

This clone came up a few times. For the CDR3, the DNA is TGCGCCAGCAGCCAAGAGGCGGCGGTCGTGAGCTCCTACAATGAGCAGTTCTTC. This encodes CASSQEAAVVSSYNEQFF. The rearrangement uses TRBV4-1 and TRBJ2-1; the D is unclear. CDR1 is MGHRA, CDR2 YSYEKL, per germline. Trimming cost V 0 bases and J 0 bases, with 15 bases left between them. The CDR3 length is 18 residues.

This clone was recorded only once. This chain uses TRBV9 with TRBJ1-4, with D perhaps matching TRBD1 (5 bases). V shed 4 bases and J shed 2 bases, with 12 bases lying between them. The V gene's germline CDR1 is SGDLS and CDR2 YYNGEE. The CDR3 spans 15 residues. The CDR3 coding sequence is TGTGCCAGCAGCTGGAGGGGAGCTACTAATGAAAAACTGTTTTTT. Translated, it gives CASSWRGATNEKLFF.

The chain employs TRBV29-1 and TRBJ2-7; D remains ambiguous. Trimming removed 1 base at V and 3 bases at J, with 7 bases between. The germline gives CDR1 SQVTM, CDR2 ANQGSEA. The CDR3 extends over 12 amino acids. CDR3 sequence reads: CSVEVQDYEQYF. In DNA form, the CDR3 reads TGCAGCGTTGAAGTCCAGGACTACGAGCAGTACTTC.

The gene calls are TRBV11-1 and TRBJ2-3, with TRBD2 matching over 8 bases. Trimming at V came to 3 bases and at J to 6 bases, leaving 5 bases not matched to a gene. CDR1 and CDR2 (germline): SGHAT, FQDESV (reference sequence). The CDR3 extends over 14 amino acids. CDR3 nucleotides: TGTGCCAGCAGCTTCCACTCTAGCGGGGATACGCAGTATTTT. Protein product: CASSFHSSGDTQYF.

The V and J genes are TRBV4-1 and TRBJ2-3, with 8 bases fitting TRBD2. Germline trimming cut 0 bases from V and 1 base from J; bases unmatched to any gene: 12. The V gene's germline CDR1 is MGHRA and CDR2 YSYEKL. This CDR3 comprises 19 residues. CDR3 DNA sequence: TGCGCCAGCAGCCAAGACATCACCAGCGGGGGCCTTCGCACAGATACGCAGTATTTT. It yields the protein CASSQDITSGGLRTDTQYF.

This clone was recorded once. J is TRBJ1-1 and V is TRBV12-3 or TRBV12-4; TRBD1 is a possible D gene (5 bases). The CDR3 sequence is 13 residues long. The V end lost 4 bases, the J end lost 7 bases, and 13 bases lay between the germline ends. Here the CDR3 reads CASSSRQNGEAFF. The CDR3 region has the DNA TGTGCCAGCAGTTCGAGACAGAACGGTGAAGCTTTCTTT.

As to this clone: This specimen includes other DNA sequences encoding the same CDR3. The chain combines TRBV7-2 with TRBJ2-5; TRBD1 matches 7 bases. The J segment lost 5 bases and the V segment lost 5 bases, leaving 5 bases of the junction unmatched. CDR1 is SGHTA and CDR2 is FQGNSA in the germline V gene. The CDR3 consists of 13 residues. CDR3 loop: CASSPDRRETQYF. DNA for the CDR3: TGTGCCAGCAGCCCGGACAGGCGGGAGACCCAGTACTTC. The complete variable domain, with remaining parts taken from reference TRBV7-2 and TRBJ2-5, reads GAGVSQSPSNKVTEKGKDVELRCDPISGHTALYWYRQSLGQGLEFLIYFQGNSAPDKSGLPSDRFSAERTGGSVSTLTIQRTQQEDSAVYLCASSPDRRETQYFGPGTRLLVL.

This clone was seen a few times. The rearrangement joins TRBV19 to TRBJ2-1; no clear D. Per the germline V gene, CDR1 is LNHDA and CDR2 is SQIVND (reference sequence). The CDR3 loop spans 15 amino acids. V was cut by 4 bases and J by 0 bases, with 10 bases left in between. CDR3: CASSNPGSSYNEQFF. The CDR3 region has the DNA TGTGCCAGTAGTAACCCGGGTTCCTCCTACAATGAGCAGTTCTTC.

This clone was detected once. This sequence joins TRBV2 and TRBJ1-2; 7 nucleotides align to TRBD1. Germline loops: CDR1 SNHLY, CDR2 FYNNEI. Trimming at V came to 10 bases and at J to 8 bases, leaving 16 bases not matched to a gene. This CDR3 is 14 amino acids long. This CDR3 reads CATAGVEGGGGYTF. Written as DNA, the CDR3 is TGTGCCACAGCTGGGGTGGAAGGAGGGGGCGGCTACACCTTC. The variable domain in full, completed from reference TRBV2 and TRBJ1-2, reads EPEVTQTPSHQVTQMGQEVILRCVPISNHLYFYWYRQILGQKVEFLVSFYNNEISEKSEIFDDQFSVERPDGSNFTLKIRSTKLEDSAMYFCATAGVEGGGGYTFGSGTRLTVV.

The CDR3 reads CASSQDLGARNQPQHF. CDR3 nucleotide sequence: TGCGCCAGCAGCCAAGATTTGGGGGCTAGGAATCAGCCCCAGCATTTT. This sequence joins TRBV4-3 and TRBJ1-5; maybe TRBD1 (6 bases). CDR1 and CDR2 from the germline V gene are LGHNA and YSLEER. The CDR3 contains 16 residues. The V and J ends lost 0 bases and 4 bases respectively, with 13 bases between them.

The count of this clone is one. The V and J genes are TRBV6-2 or TRBV6-3 and TRBJ2-7; the match to TRBD1 covers 9 bases. CDR1 is MNHEY, CDR2 SVGEGT, per germline. V shed 6 bases, J shed 2 bases, and the junction held 8 bases outside the gene matches. This CDR3 contains 15 residues. CDR3 bases: TGTGCCAGCAGGCCTGGACAGGGGAGCCCCTACGAGCAGTACTTC. It is translated as CASRPGQGSPYEQYF.

The J gene is TRBJ2-7, the V gene TRBV2, with TRBD2 matching over 7 bases. V dropped 8 bases and J dropped 3; count of bases not matched to a gene: 4. Germline assignment: CDR1 SNHLY and CDR2 FYNNEI. The length of the CDR3 is 12 residues. CDR3 amino acids: CASGRDDYEQYF. The CDR3 nucleotides are TGTGCCAGCGGGAGGGATGACTACGAGCAGTACTTC.

The chain couples TRBV7-2 to TRBJ2-5, with TRBD2 matching over 16 bases. V lost 6 bases to trimming and J lost 5 bases; unmatched junction nucleotides: 6. This CDR3 spans 16 amino acids. Germline V CDR1 and CDR2: SGHTA, FQGNSA. The CDR3 nucleotides read TGTGCCAGCAGGTTGGGACTAGCGGGAGGGGGCGAGACCCAGTACTTC. The encoded protein is CASRLGLAGGGETQYF.

The rearrangement joins TRBV28 to TRBJ2-6; the D gene is possibly TRBD1 (6 bases). Germline V gene sequence: CDR1 MDHEN, CDR2 SYDVKM. This CDR3 region has 19 residues. Trimming took off 6 bases at V and 0 bases at J, with 21 bases between the two ends. Here the CDR3 DNA reads TGTGCCAGCAGCCCGGCAGGGGACGAATTTTACTCTGGGGCCAACGTCCTGACTTTC. Protein sequence: CASSPAGDEFYSGANVLTF.

The rearrangement links TRBV15 to TRBJ1-5; TRBD1 agrees at 9 bases. CDR3 length equals 18 residues. Germline V lookup: CDR1 LNHNV, CDR2 YYDKDF (reference sequence). Trimming removed 1 base from V and 2 bases from J; junction bases left unmatched: 9. The CDR3 is CATSRAGQGIGGNQPQHF. In DNA, the CDR3 is TGTGCCACCAGCAGAGCGGGACAGGGTATAGGAGGCAATCAGCCCCAGCATTTT.

This chain links TRBV4-2 with TRBJ1-5, with TRBD1 matching over 8 bases. This CDR3 comprises 17 residues. Germline values: CDR1 LGHNA, CDR2 YNFKEQ. The ends lost 4 bases at V and 1 base at J; junction bases unmatched: 9. The CDR3 coding sequence is TGTGCCAGCAGCCGAGCCCCCGACAGGGGAAGCAATCAGCCCCAGCATTTT. Encoded protein: CASSRAPDRGSNQPQHF.

This clone was picked up a small number of times. The chain employs TRBV11-3 and TRBJ1-5; 9 bases map to TRBD1. V lost 10 bases to trimming and J lost 2 bases; unmatched junction nucleotides: 15. CDR3 length: 17 residues. CDR1 SGHNT and CDR2 YENEEA come from the germline V gene. CDR3 in DNA: TGTGCCAACCGCTACCGGGACAGGGATTTGGGCAATCAGCCCCAGCATTTT. Its protein product is CANRYRDRDLGNQPQHF. Together with reference TRBV11-3 and TRBJ1-5, the CDR3 gives the full variable domain: EAGVVQSPRYKIIEKKQPVAFWCNPISGHNTLYWYLQNLGQGPELLIRYENEEAVDDSQLPKDRFSAERLKGVDSTLKIQPAELGDSAVYLCANRYRDRDLGNQPQHFGDGTRLSIL.

The J gene is TRBJ2-2, the V gene TRBV7-8; TRBD1 might be the D (5 bases). Germline values: CDR1 SGHVS, CDR2 FQNEAQ. This CDR3 is built from 14 residues. Deletions cut 4 bases from V and 3 bases from J, with 9 bases between. Written as DNA, the CDR3 is TGTGCCAGCAGCTCCCGACAGTACACCGGGGAGCTGTTTTTT. Its protein product is CASSSRQYTGELFF. The variable domain in full, completed from reference TRBV7-8 and TRBJ2-2, reads GAGVSQSPRYKVAKRGQDVALRCDPISGHVSLFWYQQALGQGPEFLTYFQNEAQLDKSGLPSDRFFAERPEGSVSTLKIQRTQQEDSAVYLCASSSRQYTGELFFGEGSRLTVL.

The sample holds a few counts of this clone. This rearrangement joins TRBV7-2 to TRBJ1-1; perhaps TRBD1 as D (5 bases). Trimming took off 1 base at V and 11 bases at J, with 14 bases between the two ends. The V gene's germline CDR1 is SGHTA and CDR2 FQGNSA. The CDR3 covers 13 residues. CDR3 sequence (DNA): TGTGCCAGCAGCTTAGTGGCAGCCTCAGGGGCTTTCTTT. Amino acids: CASSLVAASGAFF.

This clone has more than one count but fewer than ten. The chain combines TRBV6-5 with TRBJ1-2, with TRBD1 matching over 8 bases. The CDR3 extends over 13 amino acids. The trim removed 7 bases at V and 8 bases at J, leaving 9 bases unmatched. Germline V gene data show CDR1 as MNHEY and CDR2 as SVGAGI. This chain's CDR3 is CASTLSGGAGYTF. DNA for the CDR3: TGTGCCAGCACCTTATCAGGGGGCGCGGGCTACACCTTC.

This clone has a single count. The chain recombines TRBV24-1 with TRBJ1-2, with 10 bases identical to TRBD1. This CDR3 is 15 amino acids long. V shed 4 bases and J 2 bases; nucleotides not matched to a gene: 3. Germline CDR1 and CDR2: KGHDR and SFDVKD. The CDR3 spells CATSDPGQGNYGYTF. The DNA of the CDR3 is TGTGCCACCAGTGACCCGGGACAGGGGAACTATGGCTACACCTTC.

The chain uses TRBV3-1 (or the pseudogene TRBV3-2) and TRBJ1-2; maybe TRBD1 (6 bases). This CDR3 contains 15 residues. Germline V lookup: CDR1 LGHDT, CDR2 YNNKEL (reference sequence). V lost 1 base to trimming and J lost 8 bases, with 17 bases between them. The CDR3 region is CASSQARGKVRGYTF. The CDR3 DNA sequence: TGTGCCAGCAGCCAAGCCAGGGGAAAAGTAAGGGGCTACACCTTC.

The rearrangement joins TRBV28 to TRBJ2-7; 7 bases line up with TRBD2. CDR3 length: 15 amino acids. Germline assignment: CDR1 MDHEN and CDR2 SYDVKM. V was clipped by 7 bases and J by 2 bases; unmatched bases: 11. Here the CDR3 reads CASTAGGGSTYEQYF. The CDR3 region has the DNA TGTGCCAGCACCGCTGGGGGGGGTTCAACCTACGAGCAGTACTTC.

The chain recombines TRBV11-2 with TRBJ2-3; the match to TRBD2 covers 11 bases. The germline V gene encodes CDR1 SGHAT and CDR2 FQNNGV. The CDR3 is 16 amino acids. J gave up 3 bases and V 1 base, and 3 bases lay outside the gene matches. The CDR3 bases are TGTGCCAGCAGCTTAGTAGCGGGGGGGCTAACAGATACGCAGTATTTT. This translates into CASSLVAGGLTDTQYF.

The gene calls are TRBV5-1 and TRBJ2-1; TRBD2 aligns across 7 bases. V lost 4 bases, J lost 3 bases, and 4 bases stayed unmatched. In germline, CDR1 is SGHRS, CDR2 YFSETQ. The CDR3 length is 14 residues. The CDR3 DNA is TGCGCCAGCAGCCCTCCGGGGGGCTACAATGAGCAGTTCTTC. Translating it yields CASSPPGGYNEQFF.

The chain carries TRBV4-3 and TRBJ2-7, with D perhaps matching TRBD1 (6 bases). This CDR3 has 15 amino acids. V was clipped by 0 bases and J by 3 bases, with 12 bases between them. The V gene's germline CDR1 is LGHNA and CDR2 YSLEER. CDR3 protein: CASSQDKDSRYEQYF. The DNA of the CDR3 is TGCGCCAGCAGCCAAGATAAGGACAGCCGCTACGAGCAGTACTTC.

CDR3 DNA sequence: TGTGCCAGCAGTTTTCAGGGGACAAACTACGAGCAGTACTTC. Protein sequence: CASSFQGTNYEQYF. The V call is TRBV27, the J call TRBJ2-7; possible D gene TRBD1, 6 bases. V was trimmed by 3 bases and J by 3 bases, leaving 12 bases between them. There are 14 residues in the CDR3. Germline CDR1 reads MNHEY; CDR2 reads SMNVEV (reference sequence).

The V and J genes are TRBV5-1 and TRBJ2-7; 7 bases align to TRBD1. The CDR3 length is 14 residues. In germline, CDR1 is SGHRS, CDR2 YFSETQ. The trim removed 5 bases at V and 6 bases at J, leaving 11 bases unmatched. In DNA, the CDR3 is TGCGCCAGCAGTCCAGGAACAGGGGTCCGCGAGCAGTACTTC. It encodes CASSPGTGVREQYF.